The 24 T cell receptor beta chains in this list originate from one sample, sequenced in a study of memory CD4+ T cells and cytomegalovirus serostatus (dated by TCRdb to the late 2010s). Library generation was performed with the immunoSEQ multiplex PCR assay. The source is immuneACCESS, and TCRdb retained only in-frame sequences with V and J called. Part of the clones is not carried over; for the studies checked, unresolved V genes explain less than half of this, and the remainder is unexplained. The sample table shows approximately 44,000 clones, and 70% to 80% are seen once. Together, the top ten hold roughly 6.5% of the sample. A FACSAria II was used to sort memory CD4+ T cells, defined as single viable CD3+CD4+CD8-CD45RO+ cells. Sequencing used memory CD4+ T cells from blood. These receptors all come from an adult in good health and CMV-seronegative.

The chain joins TRBV28 to TRBJ1-2, with TRBD1 matching 8 bases. The V segment lost 7 bases and the J segment 6 bases; nucleotides outside the gene matches: 10. The CDR3 is 14 amino acids. Germline CDR1 is MDHEN and CDR2 is SYDVKM. The DNA of the CDR3 is TGTGCCAGCACCATACCCGACAGGGGACATGGCTACACCTTC. Translation gives CASTIPDRGHGYTF.

This chain links TRBV7-2 with TRBJ2-7; D is unresolved. CDR1 is SGHTA, CDR2 FQGNSA, per germline. Trimming took off 3 bases at V and 7 bases at J, with 7 bases between the two ends. The CDR3 loop spans 11 amino acids. As DNA, the CDR3 is TGTGCCAGCAGCTTCATTGAGGAGCAGTACTTC. Translating it yields CASSFIEEQYF.

The chain carries TRBV6-1 and TRBJ1-2, with 8 positions matching TRBD1. Germline V CDR1 and CDR2: MNHNS, SASEGT. CDR3 length: 14 residues. Unmatched junction bases numbered 8, after V lost 4 bases and J lost 7 bases. CDR3 sequence reads: CASSGLQGVGGYTF. Written as DNA, the CDR3 is TGTGCCAGCAGTGGCCTACAGGGGGTAGGTGGCTACACCTTC.

The chain joins TRBV5-1 to TRBJ2-1; 11 bases are a match to TRBD2. Germline V CDR1 and CDR2: SGHRS, YFSETQ. The J segment lost 10 bases and the V segment lost 4 bases, leaving 4 bases of the junction unmatched. The CDR3 covers 13 residues. The DNA for the CDR3 is TGCGCCAGCAGCCCGGGACTAGCGGACGAGCAGTTCTTC. It codes for CASSPGLADEQFF. Full variable domain (missing parts from reference TRBV5-1 and TRBJ2-1): KAGVTQTPRYLIKTRGQQVTLSCSPISGHRSVSWYQQTPGQGLQFLFEYFSETQRNKGNFPGRFSGRQFSNSRSEMNVSTLELGDSALYLCASSPGLADEQFFGPGTRLTVL.

The rearrangement joins TRBV7-2 to TRBJ2-3; TRBD2 is a possible D gene (6 bases). Germline V CDR1 and CDR2: SGHTA, FQGNSA. The CDR3 totals 16 residues. Trimming stripped 5 bases from V and 4 bases from J, with 19 bases between. The CDR3 spells CASSTRSGPSADTQYF. CDR3 bases: TGTGCCAGCAGCACCCGCTCGGGACCTAGCGCAGATACGCAGTATTTT.

The V gene is TRBV6-5, the J gene TRBJ2-5; perhaps TRBD2 as D (5 bases). V lost 0 bases and J 3 bases, leaving 14 bases between the germline ends. This CDR3 is built from 16 residues. Germline CDR1 is MNHEY and CDR2 is SVGAGI. This CDR3 reads CASSYSRATREETQYF. In DNA, the CDR3 is TGTGCCAGCAGTTACTCGCGGGCCACTAGGGAAGAGACCCAGTACTTC.

The rearrangement joins TRBV5-6 to TRBJ1-5, with unresolved D. V gave up 1 base and J gave up 0 bases, with 5 bases separating them. CDR1 and CDR2 from the germline V gene are SGHDT and YYEEEE. This CDR3 has 14 amino acids. In DNA form, the CDR3 reads TGTGCCAGCAGCTTGAAGGTTAGCAATCAGCCCCAGCATTTT. Its protein is CASSLKVSNQPQHF. Together with reference TRBV5-6 and TRBJ1-5, the CDR3 gives the full variable domain: DAGVTQSPTHLIKTRGQQVTLRCSPKSGHDTVSWYQQALGQGPQFIFQYYEEEERQRGNFPDRFSGHQFPNYSSELNVNALLLGDSALYLCASSLKVSNQPQHFGDGTRLSIL.

This chain uses TRBV7-3 with TRBJ2-1; D is perhaps TRBD2 (6 bases). The V end lost 5 bases, the J end lost 4 bases, and 12 bases lay between the germline ends. Germline values: CDR1 SGHTA, CDR2 FQGTGA. The CDR3 length is 14 residues. As DNA, the CDR3 is TGTGCCAGCAGCCCTCAGGGACTGTACAATGAGCAGTTCTTC. It specifies CASSPQGLYNEQFF.

The chain couples TRBV4-1 to TRBJ2-2; 12 bases are shared with TRBD2. Germline V gives CDR1 MGHRA, CDR2 YSYEKL. V lost 2 bases, J lost 5 bases, and 6 bases stayed unmatched. CDR3 size: 17 residues. The CDR3 region is CASSQSTGTSGTGELFF. CDR3 DNA sequence: TGCGCCAGCAGCCAATCGACAGGGACTAGCGGGACCGGGGAGCTGTTTTTT.

V usage is TRBV5-3 and J usage is TRBJ2-1, with D perhaps matching TRBD2 (5 bases). TRBV5-3 is labeled an ORF, and its function is uncertain. The CDR3 sequence is 13 residues long. Trimming left V 4 bases short and J 5 bases short, with 10 bases between. CDR3 in DNA: TGTGCCAGAAGCGGCGGGCCCGACAATGAGCAGTTCTTC. It is translated as CARSGGPDNEQFF.

V gene TRBV4-3 combines with J gene TRBJ1-5; possibly TRBD1 for D (5 bases). Trimming stripped 0 bases from V and 7 bases from J, with 13 bases between. The CDR3 runs 15 residues. Germline V gives CDR1 LGHNA, CDR2 YSLEER. The CDR3 DNA is TGCGCCAGCAGCCAAGACTCCCAGGGTGGGCAGCCCCAGCATTTT. The encoded protein is CASSQDSQGGQPQHF.

The chain combines TRBV28 with TRBJ1-1, with D perhaps matching TRBD1 (6 bases). The CDR3 sequence is 13 residues long. Germline-derived CDR1 and CDR2 are MDHEN and SYDVKM. V gave up 2 bases and J gave up 11 bases, with 15 bases separating them. CDR3 sequence (DNA): TGTGCCAGCAGTTTAGGACAGTCCCTCAGCGCTTTCTTT. Translation gives CASSLGQSLSAFF.

The chain has TRBV5-4 and TRBJ2-2; the D gene is possibly TRBD1 (7 bases). CDR1 is SGHNT, CDR2 YYREEE, per germline (reference sequence). The CDR3 has 14 residues. Between the trimmed V and J ends, which lost 5 bases and 6 bases, there was a span of 14 bases. This chain's CDR3 is CASSIDRDSGELFF. CDR3 coding DNA: TGTGCCAGCAGTATAGACAGGGACTCCGGGGAGCTGTTTTTT. Looking up the rest from reference TRBV5-4 and TRBJ2-2 gives the full variable domain: ETGVTQSPTHLIKTRGQQVTLRCSSQSGHNTVSWYQQALGQGPQFIFQYYREEENGRGNFPPRFSGLQFPNYSSELNVNALELDDSALYLCASSIDRDSGELFFGEGSRLTVL.

This clone was counted a single time. J is TRBJ2-5 and V is TRBV28; the D is unclear. The germline V gene has CDR1 MDHEN and CDR2 SYDVKM. The V end was cut by 5 bases, the J end by 3 bases, with 4 bases between. This CDR3 spans 11 amino acids. The CDR3 sequence: CASSIEETQYF. The CDR3 region has the DNA TGTGCCAGCAGTATAGAAGAGACCCAGTACTTC.

The V call is TRBV30, the J call TRBJ1-2; 7 bases are a match to TRBD1. The length of the CDR3 is 14 residues. The germline CDR1 and CDR2 sequences are GTSNPN and SVGIG (reference sequence). V lost 0 bases, J lost 8 bases, and 9 bases stayed unmatched. The DNA of the CDR3 is TGTGCCTGGAGTGTAGCACGCAGGGGGATAGGCTACACCTTC. This encodes CAWSVARRGIGYTF.

The gene calls are TRBV29-1 and TRBJ1-2; 7 bases align to TRBD1. The CDR3 spans 13 residues. CDR1 is SQVTM and CDR2 is ANQGSEA in the germline V gene. Unmatched junction bases numbered 3, after V lost 3 bases and J lost 2 bases. CDR3 amino acids: CSVEGQRNYGYTF. The CDR3 DNA follows: TGCAGCGTTGAGGGACAGAGAAACTATGGCTACACCTTC.

In its sample, this clone is large (0.1 to 1%). The CDR3 here is CASSLADDTEAFF. In DNA, the CDR3 is TGTGCCAGCAGCTTAGCGGACGACACTGAAGCTTTCTTT. The chain couples TRBV5-6 to TRBJ1-1; D gene unclear. The CDR3 covers 13 residues. Looked up from germline, CDR1 is SGHDT and CDR2 is YYEEEE. V dropped 2 bases and J dropped 3 bases, with 8 bases sitting between them.

V and J are TRBV11-1 and TRBJ2-1; TRBD2 agrees at 11 bases. V was clipped by 1 base and J by 5 bases; unmatched bases: 7. Germline CDR1 SGHAT, CDR2 FQDESV (reference sequence). The length of the CDR3 is 17 residues. The CDR3 nucleotides are TGTGCCAGCAGCTTAGGAGCGGGACTAGCGGAACACAATGAGCAGTTCTTC. It is translated as CASSLGAGLAEHNEQFF.

V usage is TRBV5-1 and J usage is TRBJ1-2; possible D gene TRBD1, 6 bases. This CDR3 contains 15 residues. Trimming pared 3 bases from V and 7 bases from J, leaving 19 bases between. Germline V gene lookup returns CDR1 SGHRS and CDR2 YFSETQ. CDR3 sequence (DNA): TGCGCCAGCAGCTCCACAGGGACCGCCGGCCTTGGCTACACCTTC. It is translated as CASSSTGTAGLGYTF.

V usage is TRBV5-1 and J usage is TRBJ2-6; D ambiguous. The V end was cut by 5 bases, the J end by 0 bases, with 9 bases between. Germline CDR1 SGHRS, CDR2 YFSETQ. This CDR3 is 15 amino acids long. The CDR3 loop reads CASRPPDSGANVLTF. CDR3 bases: TGCGCCAGCAGGCCCCCCGACTCTGGGGCCAACGTCCTGACTTTC.

The chain carries TRBV6-1 and TRBJ1-5; maybe TRBD1 (5 bases). Germline loops: CDR1 MNHNS, CDR2 SASEGT. The CDR3 consists of 14 residues. Trimming shortened V by 0 bases and J by 2 bases, and 5 bases separated the two germline ends. Here the CDR3 reads CASSEAGGNQPQHF. CDR3 in DNA: TGTGCCAGCAGTGAAGCGGGGGGCAATCAGCCCCAGCATTTT.

This chain joins TRBV7-2 and TRBJ1-2; 8 nucleotides agree with TRBD1. Germline CDR1 and CDR2: SGHTA and FQGNSA. The CDR3 has 14 amino acids. V lost 1 base and J lost 4; bases outside the gene matches: 2. In DNA form, the CDR3 reads TGTGCCAGCAGCTTAGGGGGACAGGTCTATGGCTACACCTTC. Translation gives CASSLGGQVYGYTF.

The chain uses TRBV7-8 and TRBJ2-1, with D perhaps matching TRBD2 (6 bases). CDR1 and CDR2 (germline): SGHVS, FQNEAQ. With 5 bases removed from V and 8 bases from J, the gap between germline ends came to 16 bases. CDR3 length equals 14 residues. As DNA, the CDR3 is TGTGCCAGCAGCGACGGCGGAGGGATGGATGAGCAGTTCTTC. Protein sequence: CASSDGGGMDEQFF.

This clone was counted between two and nine times. The chain uses TRBV6-1 and TRBJ1-2; unclear D gene. Germline CDR1 and CDR2: MNHNS and SASEGT. The CDR3 is made up of 15 amino acids. The V and J ends lost 7 bases and 1 base respectively, with 16 bases between them. The CDR3 region has the DNA TGTGCCAGCAACAACATCCGGGCCGGTAACTATGGCTACACCTTC. Its protein product is CASNNIRAGNYGYTF.